The rows below give T cell receptor beta chains drawn from one sample of a study of cytomegalovirus exposure and HLA in healthy donors. The table came from immunoSEQ multiplex PCR; TCRdb's copy has only in-frame clones and leaves some out. Recorded for this sample: roughly 200,000 clones. The specimen sequenced was PBMCs. The receptor source for this set is a man between 25 and 39 years old in good health and CMV-seronegative. The conserved cysteine and the conserved F or W are not part of the CDR3 here. Fields, in order: V gene, CDR3 length, CDR3 protein.

>TRBV10-3|13
AISWTGDSNQPQH
>TRBV14|11
ASSGRQAGGYT
>TRBV5-5|11
ASSLDTTPEAF
>TRBV5-4|14
ASSFSWTGARDGYT
>TRBV9|13
ASSVSGTGFEKLF
>TRBV30|12
AWGQSSSYNEQF
>TRBV25-1|15
ASSASGRASLTNTQY
>TRBV2|18
ASTALWGPTGPYSNQPQH
>TRBV29-1|13
SVEDLVAGGYEQY
>TRBV4-2|14
ASSQDEAGVSYEQY
>TRBV5-1|12
ASSSGTSGNTIY
>TRBV27|13
ASSLKDRSSYEQY
>TRBV7-2|14
ASSLVIGGFRQPQH
>TRBV27|10
ASRGGNQPQH
>TRBV27|12
ASSYRDRGLEQY
>TRBV19|10
ASSNDREGYT
>TRBV27|14
ASNPYTAGDTDTQY
>TRBV7-2|13
ASGIQGQGNQPQH
>TRBV9|11
ASGGGSYNEQF
>TRBV25-1|12
ASSDDRSNQPQH
>TRBV18|14
ASSPATGFSNEKLF
>TRBV6-5|9
ASSSGNEQY
>TRBV2|10
ASSAVGNTIY
>TRBV6-6|12
ASSYSDRGNEQF
>TRBV10-2|15
ASSDPGTGAYTDTQY
>TRBV6-6|12
ASSFQTGTDTQY
>TRBV27|15
ASSLGQGTPRSDTQY
>TRBV19|19
ASSIDHLGLAGGPGKETQY
>TRBV19|11
ASSIDPSRPQH
>TRBV7-9|10
ASSLQSGDEY
>TRBV18|16
ASSPPPGDGYRAGELF
>TRBV5-1|14
ASSFGAGLTSYEQY
>TRBV6-1|13
ASSEMVGAQNEQF
>TRBV2|13
ATREADLPNYGYT
>TRBV5-6|11
ASSLEGEETQY
>TRBV5-1|11
ASSPSSYNEQF
>TRBV2|11
ASYGQGNTEAF
>TRBV6-6|12
ASSGTGVSYEQY
>TRBV11-3|13
ASSPRETGSRTQY
>TRBV11-2|11
ATLRTMNTEAF
>TRBV4-1|16
ASSQDPKGQGISNTIY
>TRBV19|13
ASRTTGWTRETQY
>TRBV7-2|15
ASSWAAGGTSTDTQY
>TRBV7-2|14
ASSLAAGGSSYEQY
>TRBV7-9|12
ASSLGTGSYEQY
>TRBV27|14
ASSLSPQGVRYGYT
>TRBV5-6|11
ASIRQGEETQY